The present T cell receptor (beta chain) was sequenced within a study of blood T cell repertoires in COVID-19. This CDR3 contains 16 residues. V lost 4 bases and J lost 5, with 19 bases in between. Germline CDR1 SGDLS, CDR2 YYNGEE. Per the authors' pipeline: Reference gene primers were amplified, and this amplification served to estimate nucleated cell counts. Clones were read by immunoSEQ multiplex PCR, and TCRdb kept only the in-frame ones, dropping some. The V and J calls and clone size are taken from that table; D and trimming were inferred from the DNA. The sample holds over 150,000 clones, 65% to 85% seen once.

The clonotype comes from an elderly woman with active or convalescent COVID-19. Specimen: peripheral blood. The V and J genes are TRBV9 and TRBJ1-3; D might be TRBD1 (6 bases). The CDR3 nucleotides read TGTGCCAGCAGCACAGGCCAGACAGGCGAAAGAAACACCATATATTTT. This sequence encodes CASSTGQTGERNTIYF.